These 25 T cell receptor beta chains share one sample of origin, sequenced in a study of T cells after yellow fever vaccination. TCRdb reprocessed the 5' RACE reads with MiXCR, giving one entry per CDR3 protein. The table has more than 95,000 distinct CDR3 sequences, around 15% seen once; the top ten hold 35% to 45%. The material was CD8+ T cells sorted from PBMCs, obtained 5 days after the yellow fever booster vaccination. Receptors originate from a man aged 18 to 35 who received the YFV17D yellow fever vaccine.

This clonotype was detected ten times or more. The chain carries TRBV24-1 and TRBJ2-2; 10 bases are a match to TRBD1. The germline CDR1 and CDR2 sequences are KGHDR and SFDVKD. After removal of 9 bases from V and 3 bases from J, the junction contained 0 bases not matched to a gene. The CDR3 totals 13 residues. CDR3: CATGTGDTGELFF. The CDR3 nucleotides are TGTGCCACCGGGACAGGGGACACCGGGGAGCTGTTTTTT.

The chain couples TRBV15 to TRBJ2-5, with D hard to call. The V end was cut by 8 bases, the J end by 8 bases, with 12 bases between. Germline loops: CDR1 LNHNV, CDR2 YYDKDF (reference sequence). This CDR3 region has 11 residues. The CDR3 region is CATRWSDTQYF. DNA for the CDR3: TGTGCCACCCGGTGGTCAGATACCCAGTACTTC.

Only a few counts were recorded for this clonotype. The chain has TRBV9 and TRBJ2-2; D remains ambiguous. V was trimmed by 2 bases and J by 2 bases, leaving 4 bases between them. Germline CDR1 is SGDLS and CDR2 is YYNGEE. The CDR3 spans 13 residues. CDR3 DNA: TGTGCCAGCAGCGTTAGAAACACCGGGGAGCTGTTTTTT. It is translated as CASSVRNTGELFF.

This chain joins TRBV2 and TRBJ1-2; 8 bases agree with TRBD1. Germline V lookup: CDR1 SNHLY, CDR2 FYNNEI. Germline trimming cut 10 bases from V and 13 bases from J; bases unmatched to any gene: 11. This CDR3 is 11 amino acids long. The CDR3 region has the DNA TGTGCCATTCCGACAGGGGCCCTTTTCACCTTC. Its protein is CAIPTGALFTF.

Regarding this clonotype: A much larger clone lies a single base off, so this may be a read error. The rearrangement uses TRBV6-5 and TRBJ1-2, with D possibly TRBD1 on 6 matching bases. V was cut by 6 bases and J by 4 bases, with 12 bases left in between. The CDR3 extends over 13 amino acids. Germline CDR1 is MNHEY and CDR2 is SVGAGI. The CDR3 nucleotides read TGTGCCAGCAGCTCCGGGACACGCTATGGCTACACCTTC. This sequence encodes CASSSGTRYGYTF.

This clonotype was seen ten or more times. The V call is TRBV12-3 or TRBV12-4, the J call TRBJ2-5; TRBD1 agrees at 8 bases. The CDR3 sequence is 16 residues long. J was trimmed by 4 bases and V by 6 bases; bases with no gene match: 13. The chain's CDR3 is CASRYISDRDRETQYF. CDR3 coding DNA: TGTGCCAGCAGATACATTTCGGACAGGGACCGAGAGACCCAGTACTTC.

This clonotype was seen more than once but under ten times. The chain recombines TRBV2 with TRBJ2-7, with D tentatively TRBD1 (6 bases). This CDR3 comprises 14 residues. Between the trimmed V and J ends, which lost 6 bases and 3 bases, there was a span of 15 bases. Germline CDR1 and CDR2: SNHLY and FYNNEI. The CDR3 sequence is CASRIGQGFYEQYF. The CDR3 nucleotides are TGTGCCAGCAGGATTGGGCAGGGGTTCTACGAGCAGTACTTC.

This clonotype was counted at least ten times. The rearrangement uses TRBV12-5 and TRBJ2-4; possible D gene TRBD1, 5 bases. The CDR3 has 15 residues. Germline CDR1 and CDR2: LGHNT and FRNRAP. Trimming took off 0 bases at V and 5 bases at J, with 11 bases between the two ends. Here the CDR3 reads CASGLVQGAENIQYF. DNA for the CDR3: TGTGCTAGTGGTTTGGTCCAAGGGGCAGAAAACATTCAGTACTTC.

This clonotype has just a few counts. The rearrangement uses TRBV3-1 and TRBJ2-7; 8 nucleotides line up with TRBD1. Germline V lookup: CDR1 LGHDT, CDR2 YNNKEL (reference sequence). This CDR3 spans 15 amino acids. V was pared by 4 bases and J by 7 bases, with 12 bases of the junction left unmatched. DNA for the CDR3: TGTGCCAGCAGCCTCGACAGGGGTCGGTGGCGGGAGCAGTACGTC. Protein product: CASSLDRGRWREQYV.

The V call is TRBV6-2 or TRBV6-3, the J call TRBJ2-7; D is perhaps TRBD1 (6 bases). Deletions cut 6 bases from V and 6 bases from J, with 18 bases between. Germline V gene data show CDR1 as MNHEY and CDR2 as SVGEGT. CDR3 length: 14 amino acids. The CDR3 here is CASSRGQHRGEQYV. For the CDR3, the DNA is TGTGCCAGCAGCAGGGGCCAGCACCGGGGCGAGCAGTACGTC.

The rearrangement joins TRBV18 to TRBJ2-7; D is possibly TRBD1 or TRBD2 (5 bases each). There are 14 residues in the CDR3. Trimming shortened V by 6 bases and J by 1 base, and 13 bases separated the two germline ends. The germline gives CDR1 KGHSH, CDR2 LQKENI. CDR3 sequence: CASSPGTGSYEQYV. CDR3 coding DNA: TGTGCCAGCTCCCCAGGGACGGGTTCCTACGAGCAGTACGTC.

This clonotype was observed at least ten times. The rearrangement links TRBV7-2 to TRBJ2-3, with D perhaps matching TRBD2 (7 bases). Germline V gives CDR1 SGHTA, CDR2 FQGNSA. V was trimmed by 0 bases and J by 2 bases, leaving 15 bases between them. This CDR3 comprises 17 residues. CDR3 residues: CASSLAAAGAITDTQYF. CDR3 sequence (DNA): TGTGCCAGCAGCTTAGCGGCGGCGGGGGCCATCACAGATACGCAGTATTTT.

The sample holds a few counts of this clonotype. The V and J genes are TRBV4-1 and TRBJ2-3; 10 bases fit TRBD2. This CDR3 is 15 amino acids long. Per the germline V gene, CDR1 is MGHRA and CDR2 is YSYEKL. With 4 bases clipped from V and 0 bases from J, the junction kept 1 base outside the gene matches. The DNA of the CDR3 is TGCGCCAGCAGCCGACTAGCGGGTAGCACAGATACGCAGTATTTT. Translating it yields CASSRLAGSTDTQYF.

This clonotype was detected only a few times. V gene TRBV12-3 or TRBV12-4 combines with J gene TRBJ2-5; D call uncertain. The V and J ends lost 3 bases and 8 bases respectively, with 10 bases between them. The CDR3 runs 12 residues. The CDR3 sequence: CASSFFLHTQYF. DNA of the CDR3: TGTGCCAGCAGTTTCTTTCTCCATACCCAGTACTTC.

This chain connects TRBV5-1 to TRBJ2-7, with 7 bases aligning to TRBD2. V lost 3 bases and J lost 7; bases outside the gene matches: 7. Germline CDR1 reads SGHRS; CDR2 reads YFSETQ. The CDR3 is 13 amino acids. CDR3 in amino acids: CASSYAGEGEQYF. CDR3 bases: TGCGCCAGCAGCTACGCCGGGGAGGGAGAGCAGTACTTC.

At least ten counts were recorded for this clonotype. The V call is TRBV7-9, the J call TRBJ2-2; TRBD1 matches at 9 bases. There are 15 residues in the CDR3. CDR1 is SEHNR and CDR2 is FQNEAQ in the germline V gene (reference sequence). J gave up 4 bases and V 8 bases, and 8 bases lay outside the gene matches. CDR3 DNA sequence: TGTGCCAGCCCCAGGCCACAGGGGGCCACCGGGGAGCTGTTTTTT. As protein: CASPRPQGATGELFF.

J is TRBJ2-7 and V is TRBV20-1; 14 bases are a match to TRBD2. This CDR3 is built from 14 residues. With 0 bases clipped from V and 7 bases from J, the junction kept 2 bases outside the gene matches. Germline lookup yields CDR1 DFQATT and CDR2 SNEGSKA (reference sequence). CDR3 coding DNA: TGCAGTGCTAGAGAGGGACTAGCGGGGGTTGAGCAGTACGTC. Its protein is CSAREGLAGVEQYV.

In this sample, this clonotype turned up a few times. J is TRBJ1-2 and V is TRBV7-9; 7 bases agree with TRBD1. The germline V gene encodes CDR1 SEHNR and CDR2 FQNEAQ (reference sequence). With V trimmed by 6 bases and J by 5 bases, 6 bases remained unmatched. This CDR3 is 13 amino acids long. CDR3 bases: TGTGCCAGCAGTCAAGGACAGGCGTATGGCTACACCTTC. Amino acid sequence: CASSQGQAYGYTF.

The chain employs TRBV7-6 and TRBJ1-2; 8 positions agree with TRBD1. Germline V gene lookup returns CDR1 SGHVS and CDR2 FNYEAQ. The CDR3 spans 14 residues. The junction had 11 bases not matched to a gene; V was cut back by 10 bases and J by 4 bases. CDR3 DNA: TGTGCCACAGGGGGCCCGGGGACCCGCTATGGCTACACCTTC. Translating it yields CATGGPGTRYGYTF.

This clonotype appeared a few times. This rearrangement joins TRBV12-3 or TRBV12-4 to TRBJ1-5, with D perhaps matching TRBD1 (6 bases). V shed 6 bases and J shed 7 bases, with 16 bases lying between them. The CDR3 totals 14 residues. The CDR3 nucleotides read TGTGCCAGCAGCGCCGGTCAGGGGAGGCAGCCCCAGCATTTT. Protein: CASSAGQGRQPQHF.

The V gene is TRBV7-6, the J gene TRBJ1-1; the match to TRBD1 covers 10 bases. The CDR3 length is 12 residues. CDR1 is SGHVS, CDR2 FNYEAQ, per germline. The trim removed 6 bases at V and 11 bases at J, leaving 6 bases unmatched. In DNA, the CDR3 is TGTGCCAGCAGGGACAGGGGGAATATGGCTTTCTTT. It specifies CASRDRGNMAFF.

This clonotype was detected a few times. The chain has TRBV10-2 and TRBJ2-5; 7 nucleotides align to TRBD2. CDR1 is WSHSY and CDR2 is SAAADI in the germline V gene. V was clipped by 3 bases and J by 5 bases; unmatched bases: 6. The CDR3 covers 14 residues. The DNA for the CDR3 is TGCGCCAGCAGTGATCAAGCGGGGAGGGAGACCCAGTACTTC. This codes for CASSDQAGRETQYF.

V gene TRBV4-1 combines with J gene TRBJ2-7, with 8 bases identical to TRBD2. Germline V CDR1 and CDR2: MGHRA, YSYEKL. V trimming: 3 bases; J trimming: 5 bases; junction bases outside the gene matches: 6. This CDR3 region has 14 residues. In nucleotides, the CDR3 is TGCGCCAGCAGCCAGGCGGGGGGTGAGGACGAGCAGTACTTC. It translates to CASSQAGGEDEQYF.

Ten or more counts support this clonotype. The J gene is TRBJ1-1, the V gene TRBV2, with D unresolved. The CDR3 runs to 16 residues. Per germline, CDR1 SNHLY and CDR2 FYNNEI. Between the trimmed V and J ends, which lost 0 bases and 2 bases, there was a span of 13 bases. CDR3 DNA sequence: TGTGCCAGCAGTGAAGCGCTTACGGGGTTAAACACTGAAGCTTTCTTT. The encoded protein is CASSEALTGLNTEAFF. Using reference TRBV2 and TRBJ1-1 for the parts outside the CDR3, the full variable domain is EPEVTQTPSHQVTQMGQEVILRCVPISNHLYFYWYRQILGQKVEFLVSFYNNEISEKSEIFDDQFSVERPDGSNFTLKIRSTKLEDSAMYFCASSEALTGLNTEAFFGQGTRLTVV.

The rearrangement links TRBV4-3 to TRBJ2-1, with 8 bases aligning to TRBD1. Germline V gives CDR1 LGHNA, CDR2 YSLEER. V lost 2 bases, J lost 6 bases, and 0 bases stayed unmatched. The CDR3 extends over 13 amino acids. Here the CDR3 DNA reads TGCGCCAGCAGCCAAACAGGGGGCAATGAGCAGTTCTTC. This codes for CASSQTGGNEQFF.